This T cell receptor beta chain comes out of a study of cytomegalovirus exposure and HLA in healthy donors. Use of 60 Vbeta and 13 Jbeta primers characterized the PCR. Method: immunoSEQ multiplex PCR; TCRdb's copy keeps in-frame clones and lacks some. The repertoire consists of over 150,000 clones, with over 80% occurring once and the leading ten covering roughly 1.9%. Broader study findings: Looking again later, the authors saw that most CMV-associated TCR beta chains seemed HLA-restricted. Cytomegalovirus association was listed for about 160 TCR beta chains.

A note on this clone: Its antigen is still unknown.

Germline V CDR1 and CDR2: LGHNA, YNFKEQ. V shed 0 bases and J shed 1 base, with 15 bases lying between them. The CDR3 runs to 17 residues. The sequenced material came from PBMCs. The chain joins TRBV4-2 to TRBJ1-2; TRBD1 might be the D (5 bases). This TCR was sampled from a human donor in good health. The CDR3 nucleotides are TGTGCCAGCAGCCAAGAGGAGGGGTTGGTCATTAACTATGGCTACACCTTC. Protein: CASSQEEGLVINYGYTF.